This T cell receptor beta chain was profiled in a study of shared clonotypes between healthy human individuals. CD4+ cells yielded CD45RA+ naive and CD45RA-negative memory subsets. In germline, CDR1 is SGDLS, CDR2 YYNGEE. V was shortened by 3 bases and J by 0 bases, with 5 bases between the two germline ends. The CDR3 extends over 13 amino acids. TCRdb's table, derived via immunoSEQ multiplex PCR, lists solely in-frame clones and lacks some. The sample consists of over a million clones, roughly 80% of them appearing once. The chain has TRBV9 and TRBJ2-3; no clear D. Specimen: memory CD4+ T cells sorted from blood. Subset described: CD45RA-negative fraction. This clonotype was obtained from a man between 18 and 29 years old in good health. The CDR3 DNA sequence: TGTGCCAGCAGCGCGGCTAGCACAGATACGCAGTATTTT. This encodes CASSAASTDTQYF.